These T cell receptor beta chains were read from a single sample in a study of cytomegalovirus exposure and HLA in healthy donors. The data were produced by immunoSEQ multiplex PCR, yet TCRdb's version contains in-frame clones alone and is incomplete. The sample carries nearly 95,000 clones, 7.6% recorded once. Sequenced sample: PBMCs. The source is a middle-aged man in good health and CMV-seronegative. Each CDR3 is given with its conserved first and last residue. The order of the fields is CDR3 DNA, CDR3 protein, J gene, clone size, V gene, D gene. A D gene is named only where the DNA matches it firmly. Clone size is stated in some rows and not others, as once, few, many or a class when expanded.

TGTGCCAGCAGCCGTAGCGGGGTCAGCACAGATACGCAGTATTTT CASSRSGVSTDTQYF TRBJ2-3 few TRBV6-5 TRBD2
TGTGCCAGCAGTTTATTCCCCCCACTACGGCAGCCCCAGCATTTT CASSLFPPLRQPQHF TRBJ1-5 NA TRBV28 NA
TGTGCCAGCAGTGAGAGTAGAGGGGGCGCCCTGAACACTGAAGCTTTCTTT CASSESRGGALNTEAFF TRBJ1-1 few TRBV6-1 TRBD1
TGCGCCAGCAGCAAAGTCCTGGCGGAGGGCTATGGCTACACCTTC CASSKVLAEGYGYTF TRBJ1-2 few TRBV5-1 NA
TGTGCCAGCACCTTGGACAGGGGGCGCGAAGTTAGCAATCAGCCCCAGCATTTT CASTLDRGREVSNQPQHF TRBJ1-5 few TRBV21-1 NA
TGTGCCAGCTCACCGGGGGGGTACGAGCAGTACTTC CASSPGGYEQYF TRBJ2-7 NA TRBV18 TRBD2
TGTGCCAGCAACAGGGATTATAATTCACCCCTCCACTTT CASNRDYNSPLHF TRBJ1-6 NA TRBV6-5 NA
TGTGCTAGTGCCCGAGCGGGAAAGGTGGATACGCAGTATTTT CASARAGKVDTQYF TRBJ2-3 NA TRBV12-5 TRBD2
TGCGCCAGCAGCCAAATCAATAGCGGGAGTTTACTCTTC CASSQINSGSLLF TRBJ2-1 NA TRBV4-3 TRBD2
TGCAGCGTTGAAGTCGGGGGTTACGGTACTGAAGCTTTCTTT CSVEVGGYGTEAFF TRBJ1-1 NA TRBV29-1 NA
TGCAGCGTTGGCCAGGGAACCTACGAGCAGTACTTC CSVGQGTYEQYF TRBJ2-7 NA TRBV29-1 NA
TGTGCCAGCAGCCCCCAGGCAGGGGGCTCTGGGGCCAACGTCCTGACTTTC CASSPQAGGSGANVLTF TRBJ2-6 NA TRBV9 TRBD1
TGTGCCAGCAGACTAACAGGGTCGGCTGGAAACACCATATATTTT CASRLTGSAGNTIYF TRBJ1-3 NA TRBV6-6 NA
TGTGCCACCCAGGGTTTCCGGAAGACCCAGTACTTC CATQGFRKTQYF TRBJ2-5 NA TRBV6-5 NA
TGTGCCAGCAGCTATGATGGCAGCACAGATACGCAGTATTTT CASSYDGSTDTQYF TRBJ2-3 few TRBV11-2 NA
TGTGCCAGCATAGACAGGGGTAAGGGGACCACTGGGGCCAACGTCCTGACTTTC CASIDRGKGTTGANVLTF TRBJ2-6 NA TRBV28 TRBD1
TGTGCCACCAGCAGAGACCACCGAGACAGGGCCGTCTCCTACGAGCAGTACTTC CATSRDHRDRAVSYEQYF TRBJ2-7 few TRBV15 TRBD1
TGTGCCAGCAGCCTCAGCAGCGGGATACATGAGCAGTTCTTC CASSLSSGIHEQFF TRBJ2-1 few TRBV6-5 TRBD2
TGTGCCATCAGCCGACGAGGGACAGCACCAGATACGCAGTATTTT CAISRRGTAPDTQYF TRBJ2-3 NA TRBV10-3 TRBD1
TGCGCCAGCAGCTACCAGGGGATTACCCAAGAGACCCAGTACTTC CASSYQGITQETQYF TRBJ2-5 NA TRBV5-1 NA
TGTGCCATCAGTGAGACGGGACAGGGGACACCCCTCCACTTT CAISETGQGTPLHF TRBJ1-6 few TRBV10-3 TRBD1
TGTGCCTGGAGTGTGGCCCTCGGCGGATCACCCCTCCACTTT CAWSVALGGSPLHF TRBJ1-6 few TRBV30 NA
TGCGCCAGCAGCCGGATCGGGACTAGCGGACAAGAGACCCAGTACTTC CASSRIGTSGQETQYF TRBJ2-5 NA TRBV4-1 TRBD2
TGTGCCAGCAGTTACGGGGGGGCTCAATACGAGCAGTACTTC CASSYGGAQYEQYF TRBJ2-7 NA TRBV6-5 NA
TGCAGCGCTTGGTCCGGGACTAGCGGAGGCTACGAGCAGTACTTC CSAWSGTSGGYEQYF TRBJ2-7 NA TRBV29-1 TRBD2
TGTGCCAGCAGCTTGGTGGGGACTAGCGGGAGCGAGCAGTACTTC CASSLVGTSGSEQYF TRBJ2-7 few TRBV5-4 TRBD2
TGTGCCAGCACCACGCCCGTCGACGCGGGAGGTAGGGATGAGCAGTTCTTC CASTTPVDAGGRDEQFF TRBJ2-1 NA TRBV7-9 TRBD2
TGTGCCAGCAGTTTATGGAGAGGGAACACTGAAGCTTTCTTT CASSLWRGNTEAFF TRBJ1-1 few TRBV28 NA
TGTGCCAGCAGTTCACCGACAGGGTCGAACACTGAAGCTTTCTTT CASSSPTGSNTEAFF TRBJ1-1 NA TRBV28 TRBD1
TGTGCCAGCAGCCCTAGAGCTGGGGCCAACGTCCTGACTTTC CASSPRAGANVLTF TRBJ2-6 few TRBV5-4 NA
TGTGCCAGCAGTGACAGACTAATGACCTCTGGGGCCAACGTCCTGACTTTC CASSDRLMTSGANVLTF TRBJ2-6 NA TRBV6-4 NA
TGTGCCAGCAGTTACTACGGGGGAACCAAAAACATTCAGTACTTC CASSYYGGTKNIQYF TRBJ2-4 NA TRBV6-5 NA
TGTGCCAGCAGGTTTACCCGGGACTCTGGAAACACCATATATTTT CASRFTRDSGNTIYF TRBJ1-3 few TRBV6-5 NA
TGTGCCAGCAGCTTGGGGCCCGCTGAGCAGTTCTTC CASSLGPAEQFF TRBJ2-1 NA TRBV7-9 NA
TGTGCCAGCAGTTTAACAGGGTCCCTAGCCAAAAACATTCAGTACTTC CASSLTGSLAKNIQYF TRBJ2-4 NA TRBV28 NA
TGTGCCAGCAGTAAAACAGGAAGCTCTGGAAACACCATATATTTT CASSKTGSSGNTIYF TRBJ1-3 few TRBV6-5 NA
TGCGCCAGCAGCCAAGATGGAGGGGGGGGACAGCCCCAGCATTTT CASSQDGGGGQPQHF TRBJ1-5 few TRBV4-1 NA
TGTGCCAGCAGCACTTACTACAATGAGCAGTTCTTC CASSTYYNEQFF TRBJ2-1 few TRBV5-6 NA
TGTGCCAGCAGCGTAGGTGGGGCGCTGGATACGCAGTATTTT CASSVGGALDTQYF TRBJ2-3 few TRBV9 NA
TGCGCCAGCGCGGACAGGGTAGGCTATGGCTACACCTTC CASADRVGYGYTF TRBJ1-2 NA TRBV5-1 TRBD1
TGTGCCAGCAGGACTTCGGTGCAGGGGGGTTACGAGCAGTACTTC CASRTSVQGGYEQYF TRBJ2-7 few TRBV27 NA
TGTGCCAGCAGAAGCCCCTACACAGATACGCAGTATTTT CASRSPYTDTQYF TRBJ2-3 NA TRBV6-6 NA
TGTGCCAGCAGCTTATCCCGCATAGCGGTGGCTTACGAGCAGTACTTC CASSLSRIAVAYEQYF TRBJ2-7 NA TRBV7-8 NA
TGTGCCAGCAGCTTGTTAGGGGGGGCCTATGGCTACACCTTC CASSLLGGAYGYTF TRBJ1-2 NA TRBV5-5 NA
TGTGCCTGGAGAACAGGGATATACGAGCAGTACTTC CAWRTGIYEQYF TRBJ2-7 few TRBV30 NA
TGTGCCATCAGTGACGGGGGACAGTTCGGCTACACCTTC CAISDGGQFGYTF TRBJ1-2 NA TRBV10-3 TRBD1
TGTGCCAGCTCACCACCGAGGATCAACTCTGGAAACACCATATATTTT CASSPPRINSGNTIYF TRBJ1-3 NA TRBV18 NA
TGTGCCAGTAACTTAGGGACAGGGGTTTCTGGAAACACCATATATTTT CASNLGTGVSGNTIYF TRBJ1-3 few TRBV6-6 TRBD1
TGTGCCAGCACCCCCCGGGGGGGAAAAGAGACCCAGTACTTC CASTPRGGKETQYF TRBJ2-5 few TRBV11-2 TRBD2
TGTGCCAGCAGTACTACAGGGCCCTATGGCTACACCTTC CASSTTGPYGYTF TRBJ1-2 NA TRBV6-6 NA